This T cell receptor (beta chain) is from a study of blood T cell repertoires in COVID-19. In germline, CDR1 is GTSNPN, CDR2 SVGIG (reference sequence). Deletions cut 4 bases from V and 2 bases from J, with 13 bases between. The CDR3 sequence is 14 residues long. Original processing notes: Amplification from reference gene primers served as the basis for estimated nucleated cell counts. Using immunoSEQ multiplex PCR, the repertoire was profiled, and TCRdb retains in-frame clones only, with some absent. V, J and clone size reflect that table, while D and trimming were determined from the DNA. The sample includes about 200,000 clones, about 85% of them seen just once.

The V and J genes are TRBV30 and TRBJ2-3, with D unclear. Sequenced: peripheral blood. This receptor was taken from a woman of 80 years or more with acute or convalescent COVID-19. CDR3 residues: CAWTPLRVTDTQYF. The DNA for the CDR3 is TGTGCCTGGACCCCTCTTAGAGTCACAGATACGCAGTATTTT.